One T cell receptor (beta chain) is described in this entry. The data were obtained in a study of cytomegalovirus exposure and HLA in healthy donors. CDR1 and CDR2 (germline): GTSNPN, SVGIG (reference sequence). The CDR3 totals 16 residues. V trimming: 0 bases; J trimming: 7 bases; junction bases outside the gene matches: 8. Clones were sequenced by immunoSEQ multiplex PCR, and TCRdb holds only the in-frame ones, with some missing. This repertoire shows under 50,000 clones, 90% to 95% found once; its top ten account for approximately 8.1%. The chain is built from TRBV30 and TRBJ2-2; the match to TRBD1 covers 10 bases. The sequence was collected from a woman between 18 and 30 years old in good health and CMV-seropositive. Sequenced input: PBMCs. The CDR3 here is CAWSVQWTGGVGELFF. CDR3 bases: TGTGCCTGGAGTGTACAATGGACAGGGGGGGTCGGGGAGCTGTTTTTT. The full variable domain, with the rest looked up from reference TRBV30 and TRBJ2-2, is SQTIHQWPATLVQPVGSPLSLECTVEGTSNPNLYWYRQAAGRGLQLLFYSVGIGQISSEVPQNLSASRPQDRQFILSSKKLLLSDSGFYLCAWSVQWTGGVGELFFGEGSRLTVL.